This record covers a single T cell receptor beta chain. V lost 1 base and J lost 14, with 15 bases in between. CDR1 SGHDT and CDR2 YYEEEE come from the germline V gene. The CDR3 is made up of 12 amino acids. Method: immunoSEQ multiplex PCR; TCRdb's copy keeps in-frame clones and lacks some. The sample has about 150,000 clones; more than 85% are singletons. The data are from a study of T cell responses to AZD1222 COVID-19 vaccine. The sequence was obtained from an adult in good health. Sequences were derived from peripheral blood, sampled on day 0 of AZD1222 vaccination. V is TRBV5-6 and J is TRBJ1-2, with D uncertain. The DNA of the CDR3 is TGTGCCAGCAGCTTGCCGAGCTTAGGCGGGACCTTC. It translates to CASSLPSLGGTF.